This T cell receptor (beta chain) was sequenced during a study of human T cells and chemical hapten exposure. Study-wide context: TCR yield per sample varied, mainly due to pooled library volumes.

Regarding this clonotype: What it recognizes is unknown.

Sequencing started from total RNA isolated from unfractionated whole blood. Regarding the study as a whole: DPC sensitization did not alter TCRs above 1 in 1000 frequency.

The CDR3 sequence is 18 residues long. Trimming removed 0 bases from V and 4 bases from J, with 21 bases in between. Germline values: CDR1 SEHNR, CDR2 FQNEAQ (reference sequence). As the library was built, unique molecular identifiers were attached to individual cDNA molecules. As processed by the authors: A per-sample median of roughly 97,000 TCRs was observed, with a range of about 20,000 to 750,000. Each CDR3 protein gets one entry after TCRdb re-called the reads with MiXCR. None of the V and J calls come from the authors' own analysis; TCRdb made them. The table lists roughly 120,000 distinct CDR3 sequences, around 9% of them singletons.

The chain uses TRBV7-9 and TRBJ1-1, with D perhaps matching TRBD1 (6 bases). Material: whole blood. The sequence was obtained from a human donor in good health. Some clones in this sample may be carry-over from other donors' samples. This chain's CDR3 is CASSLASEQFLRGTEAFF. CDR3 bases: TGTGCCAGCAGCTTAGCTTCGGAACAGTTCCTCAGGGGCACTGAAGCTTTCTTT.